This T cell receptor beta chain was identified in a study of T cell changes during pregnancy in multiple sclerosis. The data were produced by immunoSEQ multiplex PCR, yet TCRdb's version contains in-frame clones alone and is incomplete. The table has 60,000 to 65,000 clones, 92% seen once. This CDR3 comprises 18 residues. V was shortened by 2 bases and J by 3 bases, with 21 bases between the two germline ends. CDR1 and CDR2 (germline): SGHTA, FQGTGA. The chain combines TRBV7-3 with TRBJ2-3, with D perhaps matching TRBD2 (5 bases). Sequences were derived from peripheral blood, sampled in the second trimester of pregnancy. This clonotype was obtained from a female donor in good health, enrolled as a control in a pregnancy study. The CDR3 sequence: CASSLDVRGLARTDTQYF. The CDR3 DNA sequence: TGTGCCAGCAGCTTAGACGTTCGAGGTCTAGCTAGGACAGATACGCAGTATTTT.